These 17 T cell receptor beta chains originate from one sample sequenced in a study of cytomegalovirus exposure and HLA in healthy donors. This PCR relied on a set of 60 Vbeta primers and 13 Jbeta primers. The repertoire was sequenced with immunoSEQ multiplex PCR; TCRdb's copy has only in-frame clones and lacks some. The sample shows about 140,000 clones, 75% of them seen only once. The material sequenced was PBMCs. The source of these receptors is a man between 40 and 49 years old in good health and CMV-seronegative.

The J gene is TRBJ1-2, the V gene TRBV7-3; 7 bases match TRBD1. With V trimmed by 2 bases and J by 3 bases, 0 bases remained unmatched. The CDR3 contains 13 residues. Germline loops: CDR1 SGHTA, CDR2 FQGTGA. Written as DNA, the CDR3 is TGTGCCAGCAGCTTAGACAGGGACTATGGCTACACCTTC. Translated: CASSLDRDYGYTF.

The chain combines TRBV13 with TRBJ2-7; D perhaps matches TRBD2 (5 bases). V lost 4 bases and J lost 3, with 16 bases in between. The CDR3 covers 15 residues. The germline V gene encodes CDR1 PRHDT and CDR2 FYEKMQ (reference sequence). The CDR3: CASSWTGGGDYEQYF. DNA for the CDR3: TGTGCCAGCAGCTGGACTGGCGGTGGTGACTACGAGCAGTACTTC. The full variable domain, its missing parts supplied by reference TRBV13 and TRBJ2-7, is AAGVIQSPRHLIKEKRETATLKCYPIPRHDTVYWYQQGPGQDPQFLISFYEKMQSDKGSIPDRFSAQQFSDYHSELNMSSLELGDSALYFCASSWTGGGDYEQYFGPGTRLTVT.

This sequence joins TRBV2 and TRBJ2-4, with D possibly being TRBD2 (5 bases). The CDR3 length is 16 residues. Trimming took off 7 bases at V and 0 bases at J, with 16 bases between the two ends. The V gene's germline CDR1 is SNHLY and CDR2 FYNNEI. The CDR3 sequence: CASTGDMTLAKNIQYF. DNA of the CDR3: TGTGCCAGCACCGGGGATATGACACTAGCCAAAAACATTCAGTACTTC.

The gene calls are TRBV10-3 and TRBJ2-1, with D possibly being TRBD1 (7 bases). Trimming left V 3 bases short and J 6 bases short, with 15 bases between. CDR1 is ENHRY, CDR2 SYGVKD, per germline. CDR3 length: 15 amino acids. CDR3 DNA: TGTGCCATCAGTGAAAGTCAGGGGGGAAGCAATGAGCAGTTCTTC. It translates to CAISESQGGSNEQFF.

V and J are TRBV5-1 and TRBJ2-5; D not certain. CDR3 size: 13 residues. The V gene lost 1 base and the J gene lost 5 bases, with 9 bases spanning the gap. CDR1 SGHRS and CDR2 YFSETQ come from the germline V gene. The CDR3 is CASSLHGTETQYF. DNA for the CDR3: TGCGCCAGCAGCTTGCACGGTACGGAGACCCAGTACTTC.

The rearrangement uses TRBV5-1 and TRBJ2-5; TRBD2 might be the D (6 bases). The germline V gene encodes CDR1 SGHRS and CDR2 YFSETQ. Trimming left V 5 bases short and J 2 bases short, with 19 bases between. The CDR3 runs to 16 residues. The CDR3 loop reads CASSSGIREKQETQYF. In nucleotides, the CDR3 is TGCGCCAGCAGTTCAGGTATCCGGGAGAAACAAGAGACCCAGTACTTC.

V is TRBV6-5 and J is TRBJ2-1, with a weak D call TRBD1 (7 bases). Per germline, CDR1 MNHEY and CDR2 SVGAGI. V was pared by 4 bases and J by 14 bases, with 18 bases between. The CDR3 consists of 13 residues. CDR3 protein: CASSSEEGAIEFF. CDR3 sequence (DNA): TGTGCCAGCAGTTCCGAGGAGGGGGCAATCGAGTTCTTC.

This clone was detected a few times. The rearrangement uses TRBV5-1 and TRBJ2-7, with 8 bases lining up with TRBD2. There are 15 residues in the CDR3. Germline V CDR1 and CDR2: SGHRS, YFSETQ. The J segment lost 2 bases and the V segment lost 1 base, leaving 5 bases of the junction unmatched. This CDR3 is CASSLFSGDPYEQYF. As DNA, the CDR3 is TGCGCCAGCAGCTTGTTTAGCGGGGACCCCTACGAGCAGTACTTC.

The V and J genes are TRBV18 and TRBJ2-7; a weak D match, TRBD2 (6 bases). Germline CDR1 is KGHSH and CDR2 is LQKENI. V was pared by 5 bases and J by 2 bases, with 16 bases between. This CDR3 is built from 15 residues. The CDR3 coding sequence is TGTGCCAGCTCAGAAGGGACTTATTCGGCCTACGAGCAGTACTTC. Its protein is CASSEGTYSAYEQYF.

The rearrangement uses TRBV30 and TRBJ2-3, with a tentative D call TRBD2 (6 bases). Trimming cost V 0 bases and J 0 bases, with 10 bases left between them. The CDR3 sequence is 15 residues long. Per germline, CDR1 GTSNPN and CDR2 SVGIG (reference sequence). The CDR3 reads CAWSVGGASTDTQYF. The CDR3 DNA is TGTGCCTGGAGTGTAGGAGGGGCTAGCACAGATACGCAGTATTTT.

V and J are TRBV5-1 and TRBJ2-3, with D perhaps matching TRBD1 (5 bases). The germline V gene has CDR1 SGHRS and CDR2 YFSETQ. This CDR3 region has 15 residues. V lost 1 base, J lost 3 bases, and 12 bases lay in between. The CDR3 bases are TGCGCCAGCAGCTTGTTCGGGCAGGGTACAGATACGCAGTATTTT. Translation: CASSLFGQGTDTQYF.

The genes are TRBV7-8 and TRBJ1-1; D not certain. Germline V gene lookup returns CDR1 SGHVS and CDR2 FQNEAQ. Trimming took 5 bases from V and 0 from J, leaving 10 bases between them. This CDR3 spans 14 amino acids. This CDR3 is CASSARVVNTEAFF. Here the CDR3 DNA reads TGTGCCAGCAGCGCCCGGGTGGTGAACACTGAAGCTTTCTTT.

CDR3 DNA sequence: TGTGCCAGTAGCCCGACAGGGGGCTTCAACTATGGCTACACCTTC. Translation: CASSPTGGFNYGYTF. The V gene is TRBV19, the J gene TRBJ1-2, with TRBD1 identical over 10 bases. This CDR3 spans 15 amino acids. CDR1 is LNHDA and CDR2 is SQIVND in the germline V gene (reference sequence). The V and J ends lost 6 bases and 2 bases, in that order; junction bases with no gene match: 6.

The V and J genes are TRBV4-1 and TRBJ1-1; 10 nucleotides agree with TRBD1. The germline CDR1 and CDR2 sequences are MGHRA and YSYEKL. V lost 4 bases, J lost 4 bases, and 6 bases stayed unmatched. This CDR3 spans 15 amino acids. This chain's CDR3 is CASSLRDRGFTEAFF. The CDR3 nucleotides are TGCGCCAGCAGCCTCCGGGACAGGGGATTCACTGAAGCTTTCTTT.

The CDR3 DNA reads TGTGCCAGCAGCCCTATCGGCCGAGGGGTAGCGGAGTCCTACGAGCAGTACTTC. It encodes CASSPIGRGVAESYEQYF. The chain links TRBV11-2 to TRBJ2-7; D perhaps matches TRBD2 (6 bases). The V and J ends lost 5 bases and 1 base respectively, with 24 bases between them. The CDR3 is 18 residues long. Germline assignment: CDR1 SGHAT and CDR2 FQNNGV.

This clone was detected once. The chain couples TRBV19 to TRBJ1-2; D is unresolved. Looked up from germline, CDR1 is LNHDA and CDR2 is SQIVND (reference sequence). CDR3 length: 13 amino acids. V was trimmed by 1 base and J by 5 bases, leaving 8 bases between them. The CDR3 sequence: CASSIGQFYGYTF. CDR3 sequence (DNA): TGTGCCAGTAGTATAGGCCAGTTTTATGGCTACACCTTC.

The CDR3 nucleotides read TGTGCCAGCAGCTTAGTTGGTCAGTTTGAAGCTTTCTTT. It is translated as CASSLVGQFEAFF. The V and J genes are TRBV7-9 and TRBJ1-1; D remains unclear. The V gene's germline CDR1 is SEHNR and CDR2 FQNEAQ (reference sequence). The V end lost 1 base, the J end lost 7 bases, and 10 bases lay between the germline ends. The CDR3 runs 13 residues. Full variable domain (outside the CDR3, taken from reference TRBV7-9 and TRBJ1-1): DTGVSQNPRHKITKRGQNVTFRCDPISEHNRLYWYRQTLGQGPEFLTYFQNEAQLEKSRLLSDRFSAERPKGSFSTLEIQRTEQGDSAMYLCASSLVGQFEAFFGQGTRLTVV.